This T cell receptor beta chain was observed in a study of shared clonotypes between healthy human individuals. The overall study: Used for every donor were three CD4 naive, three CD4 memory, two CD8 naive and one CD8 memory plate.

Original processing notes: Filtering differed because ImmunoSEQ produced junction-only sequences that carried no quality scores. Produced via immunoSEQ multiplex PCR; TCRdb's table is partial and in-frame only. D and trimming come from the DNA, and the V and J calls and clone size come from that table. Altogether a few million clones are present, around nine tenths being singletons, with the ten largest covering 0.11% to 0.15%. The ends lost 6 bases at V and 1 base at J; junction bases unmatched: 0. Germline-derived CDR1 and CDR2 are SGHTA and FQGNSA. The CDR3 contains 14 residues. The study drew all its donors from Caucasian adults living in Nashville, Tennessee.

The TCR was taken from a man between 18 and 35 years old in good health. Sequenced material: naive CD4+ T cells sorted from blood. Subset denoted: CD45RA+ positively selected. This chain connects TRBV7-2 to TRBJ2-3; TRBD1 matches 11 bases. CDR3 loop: CASRGQGGTDTQYF. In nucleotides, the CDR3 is TGTGCCAGCAGGGGACAGGGGGGCACAGATACGCAGTATTTT.